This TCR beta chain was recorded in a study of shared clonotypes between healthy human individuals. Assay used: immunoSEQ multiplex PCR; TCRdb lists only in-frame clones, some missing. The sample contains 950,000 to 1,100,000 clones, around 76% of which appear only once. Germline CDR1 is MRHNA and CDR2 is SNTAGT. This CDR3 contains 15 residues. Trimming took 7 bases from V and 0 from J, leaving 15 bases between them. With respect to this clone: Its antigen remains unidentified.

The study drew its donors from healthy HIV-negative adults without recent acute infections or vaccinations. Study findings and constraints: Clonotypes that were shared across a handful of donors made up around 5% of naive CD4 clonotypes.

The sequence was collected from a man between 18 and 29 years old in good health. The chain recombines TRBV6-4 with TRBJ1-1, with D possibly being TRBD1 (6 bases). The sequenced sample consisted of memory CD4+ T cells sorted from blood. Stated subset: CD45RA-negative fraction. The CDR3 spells CASKEEDSMNTEAFF. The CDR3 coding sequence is TGTGCCAGCAAGGAGGAGGACAGCATGAACACTGAAGCTTTCTTT.